Below are 24 T cell receptor beta chains sequenced from a single sample in a study of cytomegalovirus exposure and HLA in healthy donors. Amplification used 60 Vbeta primers and 13 Jbeta primers. TCRdb's table, derived via immunoSEQ multiplex PCR, lists solely in-frame clones and lacks some. The sample lists 100,000 to 150,000 clones, around 8.5% occurring once. Sequencing input: PBMCs. The receptors come from a man aged 40-50 years in good health and CMV-seronegative.

The gene calls are TRBV10-3 and TRBJ2-6; 7 bases agree with TRBD1. In germline, CDR1 is ENHRY, CDR2 SYGVKD. V lost 4 bases to trimming and J lost 3 bases; unmatched junction nucleotides: 3. The CDR3 spans 15 residues. CDR3 residues: CAISGTGFGANVLTF. The CDR3 DNA reads as TGTGCCATCAGTGGGACAGGCTTTGGGGCCAACGTCCTGACTTTC.

This clone has more than one count but fewer than ten. The chain carries TRBV6-5 and TRBJ1-3; D is perhaps TRBD1 (5 bases). CDR1 MNHEY and CDR2 SVGAGI come from the germline V gene. Trimming left V 10 bases short and J 4 bases short, with 11 bases between. The CDR3 extends over 12 amino acids. In DNA, the CDR3 is TGTGCCACCGGGGGTCGGGGAAACACCATATATTTT. It yields the protein CATGGRGNTIYF.

This clone was observed a few times. The gene calls are TRBV7-2 and TRBJ1-1; a weak D match, TRBD1 (5 bases). Trimming pared 1 base from V and 5 bases from J, leaving 14 bases between. Per germline, CDR1 SGHTA and CDR2 FQGNSA. The CDR3 runs 15 residues. CDR3 sequence (DNA): TGTGCCAGCAGCTTAGTGCAGGGAGGGAGAACTGAAGCTTTCTTT. It encodes CASSLVQGGRTEAFF.

This clone was detected a few times. The rearrangement joins TRBV6-1 to TRBJ2-1; 7 positions agree with TRBD2. After removal of 6 bases from V and 10 bases from J, the junction contained 9 bases not matched to a gene. This CDR3 has 13 residues. Germline lookup yields CDR1 MNHNS and CDR2 SASEGT. The CDR3 DNA sequence: TGTGCCAGCAGATCGGGGACTACCATGGAGCAGTTCTTC. It yields the protein CASRSGTTMEQFF.

The rearrangement links TRBV10-3 to TRBJ1-1, with TRBD1 identical over 9 bases. Germline CDR1 and CDR2: ENHRY and SYGVKD. This CDR3 region has 14 residues. V was pared by 6 bases and J by 4 bases, with 6 bases of the junction left unmatched. The CDR3 bases are TGTGCCATCAGAATCTCGGACAGGGGCACTGAAGCTTTCTTT. It codes for CAIRISDRGTEAFF.

This clone has just a few counts. The V call is TRBV7-9, the J call TRBJ2-5; TRBD2 matches 7 bases. The CDR3 contains 15 residues. V dropped 5 bases and J dropped 3; count of bases not matched to a gene: 9. Per the germline V gene, CDR1 is SEHNR and CDR2 is FQNEAQ (reference sequence). The DNA for the CDR3 is TGTGCCAGCAGCCCCCATGGGGGGGTAGAAGAGACCCAGTACTTC. It is translated as CASSPHGGVEETQYF.

The V call is TRBV5-5, the J call TRBJ1-1; no clear D gene. V lost 6 bases and J 5 bases, leaving 11 bases between the germline ends. Germline assignment: CDR1 SGHKS and CDR2 YYEKEE (reference sequence). This CDR3 contains 12 residues. CDR3 nucleotides: TGTGCCAGCACCTGGAGGGCAACTGAAGCTTTCTTT. Its protein product is CASTWRATEAFF.

This clone was picked up a small number of times. The rearrangement uses TRBV5-1 and TRBJ1-2; D gene ambiguous. Germline V gene lookup returns CDR1 SGHRS and CDR2 YFSETQ. The germline V and J ends were trimmed by 0 bases and 0 bases, with 9 bases remaining between them. The CDR3 covers 15 residues. CDR3 region: CASSLVGAPNYGYTF. CDR3 nucleotides: TGCGCCAGCAGCTTGGTCGGTGCCCCTAACTATGGCTACACCTTC. The variable domain in full, completed from reference TRBV5-1 and TRBJ1-2, reads KAGVTQTPRYLIKTRGQQVTLSCSPISGHRSVSWYQQTPGQGLQFLFEYFSETQRNKGNFPGRFSGRQFSNSRSEMNVSTLELGDSALYLCASSLVGAPNYGYTFGSGTRLTVV.

This chain's CDR3 is CASSVYGPGELFF. The CDR3, as DNA: TGTGCCAGCAGCGTATACGGTCCCGGGGAGCTGTTTTTT. V usage is TRBV9 and J usage is TRBJ2-2; D is uncertain. In germline, CDR1 is SGDLS, CDR2 YYNGEE. The V gene lost 1 base and the J gene lost 6 bases, with 7 bases spanning the gap. The CDR3 consists of 13 residues.

The chain combines TRBV7-2 with TRBJ1-1; perhaps TRBD1 as D (6 bases). Trimming left V 0 bases short and J 4 bases short, with 12 bases between. CDR3 length: 15 amino acids. Germline V CDR1 and CDR2: SGHTA, FQGNSA. The CDR3 is CASSLAPTGLTEAFF. The CDR3 DNA sequence: TGTGCCAGCAGCTTAGCTCCAACAGGGCTCACTGAAGCTTTCTTT.

This clone was observed at least ten times. The chain employs TRBV7-2 and TRBJ2-7, with D possibly TRBD1 on 6 matching bases. Between the trimmed V and J ends, which lost 5 bases and 5 bases, there was a span of 13 bases. The CDR3 is made up of 13 amino acids. Looked up from germline, CDR1 is SGHTA and CDR2 is FQGNSA. CDR3 in amino acids: CASSLGQGNEQYF. The CDR3 bases are TGTGCCAGCAGCCTCGGTCAGGGGAACGAGCAGTACTTC.

For this clone: As the CDR3 is not closed by the conserved phenylalanine or tryptophan, this likely results from a read error. The V call is TRBV29-1, the J call TRBJ2-2; D call uncertain. CDR1 SQVTM and CDR2 ANQGSEA come from the germline V gene. The V gene lost 6 bases and the J gene lost 0 bases, with 8 bases spanning the gap. CDR3 length: 13 amino acids. CDR3 in DNA: TGCAGCGTCGCCGAACCGAACACCGGGGAGCTGTTTTTG. Translated: CSVAEPNTGELFL.

In its sample, this clone was seen a few times. This chain connects TRBV4-3 to TRBJ1-4, with D possibly being TRBD1 (6 bases). Between the trimmed V and J ends, which lost 7 bases and 3 bases, there was a span of 15 bases. Germline V lookup: CDR1 LGHNA, CDR2 YSLEER. This CDR3 contains 15 residues. The CDR3 DNA is TGCGCCAGCAACCAGGGGTTGGGAGCTAATGAAAAACTGTTTTTT. Protein: CASNQGLGANEKLFF.

This chain links TRBV7-9 with TRBJ1-1; possibly TRBD1 for D (6 bases). The V gene's germline CDR1 is SEHNR and CDR2 FQNEAQ (reference sequence). The CDR3 has 13 residues. V was shortened by 1 base and J by 5 bases, with 8 bases between the two germline ends. The CDR3 DNA sequence: TGTGCCAGCAGCTTAGACACAGGGACTGAAGCTTTCTTT. This codes for CASSLDTGTEAFF. Using reference TRBV7-9 and TRBJ1-1 for the parts outside the CDR3, the full variable domain is DTGVSQNPRHKITKRGQNVTFRCDPISEHNRLYWYRQTLGQGPEFLTYFQNEAQLEKSRLLSDRFSAERPKGSFSTLEIQRTEQGDSAMYLCASSLDTGTEAFFGQGTRLTVV.

This clone occurred a few times. This rearrangement joins TRBV18 to TRBJ2-3; D unresolved. The CDR3 consists of 12 residues. Deletions cut 0 bases from V and 5 bases from J, with 3 bases between. The germline gives CDR1 KGHSH, CDR2 LQKENI. The CDR3 nucleotides are TGTGCCAGCTCACCACCTCAAGATACGCAGTATTTT. This codes for CASSPPQDTQYF.

The sample holds a few counts of this clone. The V gene is TRBV10-3, the J gene TRBJ2-2; a weak D match, TRBD1 (5 bases). Germline values: CDR1 ENHRY, CDR2 SYGVKD. This CDR3 has 16 amino acids. V lost 4 bases and J 5 bases, leaving 17 bases between the germline ends. Written as DNA, the CDR3 is TGTGCCATCAGTGTTCTCCCAACCGCAGGGACCGGGGAGCTGTTTTTT. Its translation: CAISVLPTAGTGELFF.

The J gene is TRBJ2-7, the V gene TRBV7-9; 8 nucleotides line up with TRBD1. This CDR3 comprises 16 residues. Germline V gives CDR1 SEHNR, CDR2 FQNEAQ (reference sequence). Trimming cost V 3 bases and J 1 base; bases outside gene matches: 8. The CDR3 DNA follows: TGTGCCAGCAGCTTGGGGGACAGGTCTTCGTCCTACGAGCAGTACTTC. Translating gives CASSLGDRSSSYEQYF.

This clone was found a few times. The rearrangement uses TRBV19 and TRBJ1-2; D remains unclear. V was trimmed by 1 base and J by 7 bases, leaving 10 bases between them. The CDR3 has 13 amino acids. Germline values: CDR1 LNHDA, CDR2 SQIVND (reference sequence). The CDR3 DNA is TGTGCCAGTAGTATAGCGAGGGAAACTGGCTACACCTTC. Its protein product is CASSIARETGYTF. The full variable domain, its missing parts supplied by reference TRBV19 and TRBJ1-2, is DGGITQSPKYLFRKEGQNVTLSCEQNLNHDAMYWYRQDPGQGLRLIYYSQIVNDFQKGDIAEGYSVSREKKESFPLTVTSAQKNPTAFYLCASSIARETGYTFGSGTRLTVV.

In this sample, this clone turned up a few times. The chain is built from TRBV5-4 and TRBJ2-7; 12 bases fit TRBD2. Germline-derived CDR1 and CDR2 are SGHNT and YYREEE (reference sequence). J was trimmed by 7 bases and V by 4 bases; bases with no gene match: 18. The CDR3 sequence is 18 residues long. The CDR3 coding sequence is TGTGCCAGCAGCGATTACGGACTAGCGGGGATTACAAGTAGGGAGCAGTACTTC. It yields the protein CASSDYGLAGITSREQYF.

This clone has more than one count but fewer than ten. The chain links TRBV18 to TRBJ1-3; TRBD1 agrees at 7 bases. Germline trimming cut 3 bases from V and 4 bases from J; bases unmatched to any gene: 9. CDR1 and CDR2 (germline): KGHSH, LQKENI. This CDR3 is built from 16 residues. CDR3 in amino acids: CASSPPGQWDGNTIYF. CDR3 coding DNA: TGTGCCAGCTCACCTCCGGGACAGTGGGACGGAAACACCATATATTTT.

V is TRBV4-2 and J is TRBJ2-7; D possibly corresponds to TRBD1 (5 bases). V lost 8 bases and J lost 3, with 17 bases in between. Germline assignment: CDR1 LGHNA and CDR2 YNFKEQ. The CDR3 consists of 14 residues. The CDR3 is CASSETGRFYEQYF. In DNA form, the CDR3 reads TGTGCCAGCTCCGAAACAGGACGTTTCTACGAGCAGTACTTC.

The sample holds a few counts of this clone. The chain employs TRBV30 and TRBJ1-1, with 9 bases matching TRBD1. This CDR3 region has 15 residues. The V gene's germline CDR1 is GTSNPN and CDR2 SVGIG (reference sequence). V was clipped by 1 base and J by 1 base; unmatched bases: 4. CDR3 region: CAWSAGQGTNTEAFF. CDR3 DNA: TGTGCCTGGAGTGCGGGACAGGGAACGAACACTGAAGCTTTCTTT.

This clone was seen more than once but under ten times. The genes are TRBV7-3 and TRBJ2-1; TRBD2 matches 10 bases. Per the germline V gene, CDR1 is SGHTA and CDR2 is FQGTGA. Trimming cost V 5 bases and J 10 bases; bases outside gene matches: 5. CDR3 size: 13 residues. This CDR3 reads CASSPRTSGEQFF. The CDR3 nucleotides are TGTGCCAGCAGCCCTCGGACTAGCGGAGAGCAGTTCTTC.

This clone was seen only a few times. The V gene is TRBV19, the J gene TRBJ1-2; 8 bases fit TRBD1. This CDR3 is built from 13 residues. The germline V gene encodes CDR1 LNHDA and CDR2 SQIVND (reference sequence). V was clipped by 6 bases and J by 7 bases; unmatched bases: 7. CDR3 nucleotide sequence: TGTGCCAGTAGCATTGACAGGGGCGCTGGCTACACCTTC. It yields the protein CASSIDRGAGYTF.